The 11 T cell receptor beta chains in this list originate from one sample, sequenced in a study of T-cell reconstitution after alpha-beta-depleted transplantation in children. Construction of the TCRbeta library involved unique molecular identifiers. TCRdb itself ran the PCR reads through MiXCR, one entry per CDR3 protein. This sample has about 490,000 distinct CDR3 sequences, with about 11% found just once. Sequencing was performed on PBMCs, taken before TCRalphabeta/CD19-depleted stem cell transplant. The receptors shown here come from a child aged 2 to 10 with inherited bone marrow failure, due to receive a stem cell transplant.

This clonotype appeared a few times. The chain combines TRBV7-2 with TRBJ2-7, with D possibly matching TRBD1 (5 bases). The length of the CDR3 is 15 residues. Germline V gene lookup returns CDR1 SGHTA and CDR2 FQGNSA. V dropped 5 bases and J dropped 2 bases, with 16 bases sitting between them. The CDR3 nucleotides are TGTGCCAGCAGCCCGAACACCGGACATACCTACGAGCAGTACTTC. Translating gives CASSPNTGHTYEQYF.

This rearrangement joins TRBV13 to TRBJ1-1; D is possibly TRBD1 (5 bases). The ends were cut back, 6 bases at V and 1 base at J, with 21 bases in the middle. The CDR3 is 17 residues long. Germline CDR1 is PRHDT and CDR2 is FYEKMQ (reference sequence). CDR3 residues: CASSYPTRGSWNTEAFF. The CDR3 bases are TGTGCCAGCAGTTACCCGACGCGGGGGTCCTGGAACACTGAAGCTTTCTTT.

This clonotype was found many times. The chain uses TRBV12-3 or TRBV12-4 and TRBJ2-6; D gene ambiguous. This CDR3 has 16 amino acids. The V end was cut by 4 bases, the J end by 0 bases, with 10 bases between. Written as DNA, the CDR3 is TGTGCCAGCAGTTCCTGGACCCTCTCTGGGGCCAACGTCCTGACTTTC. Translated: CASSSWTLSGANVLTF.

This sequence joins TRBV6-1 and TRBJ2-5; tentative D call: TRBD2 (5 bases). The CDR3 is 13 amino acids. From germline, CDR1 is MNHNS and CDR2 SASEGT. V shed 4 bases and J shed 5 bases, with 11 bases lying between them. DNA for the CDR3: TGTGCCAGCAGTGCACCCGGGGTGGAGACCCAGTACTTC. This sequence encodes CASSAPGVETQYF.

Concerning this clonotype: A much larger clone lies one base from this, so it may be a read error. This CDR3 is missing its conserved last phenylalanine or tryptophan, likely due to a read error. CDR3 in amino acids: CASSQGTGVGNEQFV. The CDR3 DNA is TGCGCCAGCAGCCAAGGGACAGGGGTGGGCAATGAGCAGTTCGTC. The chain uses TRBV4-3 and TRBJ2-1, with 9 bases that match TRBD1. The CDR3 has 15 residues. Unmatched junction bases numbered 4, after V lost 1 base and J lost 6 bases. The germline V gene has CDR1 LGHNA and CDR2 YSLEER.

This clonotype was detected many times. The CDR3 is CASRQGADYGYTF. The CDR3, as DNA: TGTGCCAGCAGACAGGGGGCGGACTATGGCTACACCTTC. The chain recombines TRBV12-3 or TRBV12-4 with TRBJ1-2, with 9 bases lining up with TRBD1. The CDR3 sequence is 13 residues long. V shed 6 bases and J 3 bases; nucleotides not matched to a gene: 2.

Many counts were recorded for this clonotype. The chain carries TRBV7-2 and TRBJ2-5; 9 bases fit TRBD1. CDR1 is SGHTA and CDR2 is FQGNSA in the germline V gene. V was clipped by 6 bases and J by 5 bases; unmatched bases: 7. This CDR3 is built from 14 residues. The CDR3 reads CASSPTGGWETQYF. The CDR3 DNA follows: TGTGCCAGCAGTCCTACAGGGGGCTGGGAGACCCAGTACTTC. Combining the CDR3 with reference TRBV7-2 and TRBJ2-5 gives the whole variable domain GAGVSQSPSNKVTEKGKDVELRCDPISGHTALYWYRQSLGQGLEFLIYFQGNSAPDKSGLPSDRFSAERTGGSVSTLTIQRTQQEDSAVYLCASSPTGGWETQYFGPGTRLLVL.

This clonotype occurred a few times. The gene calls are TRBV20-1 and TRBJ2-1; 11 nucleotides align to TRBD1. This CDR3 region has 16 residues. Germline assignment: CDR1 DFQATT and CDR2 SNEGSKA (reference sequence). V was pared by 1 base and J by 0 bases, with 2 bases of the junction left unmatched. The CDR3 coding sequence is TGCAGTGCTAGAGGTGGGACAGGGGGCTCCTACAATGAGCAGTTCTTC. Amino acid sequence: CSARGGTGGSYNEQFF.

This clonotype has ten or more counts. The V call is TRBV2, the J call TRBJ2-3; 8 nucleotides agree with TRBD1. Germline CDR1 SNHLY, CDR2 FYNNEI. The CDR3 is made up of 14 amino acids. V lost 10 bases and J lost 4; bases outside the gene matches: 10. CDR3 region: CANPGQGRADTQYF. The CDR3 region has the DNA TGTGCCAACCCAGGACAGGGAAGGGCAGATACGCAGTATTTT.

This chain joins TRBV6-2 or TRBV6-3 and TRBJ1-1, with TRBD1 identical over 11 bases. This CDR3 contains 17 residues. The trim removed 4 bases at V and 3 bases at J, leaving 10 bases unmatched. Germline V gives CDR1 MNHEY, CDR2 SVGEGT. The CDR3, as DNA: TGTGCCAGCAGTTTCGGACAGGGGGCGATGAGCCACACTGAAGCTTTCTTT. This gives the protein CASSFGQGAMSHTEAFF.

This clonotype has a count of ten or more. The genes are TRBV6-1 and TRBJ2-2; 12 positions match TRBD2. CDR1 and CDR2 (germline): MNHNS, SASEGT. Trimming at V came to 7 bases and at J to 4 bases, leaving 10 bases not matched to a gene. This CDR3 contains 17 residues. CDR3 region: CASKGLAGLRGTGELFF. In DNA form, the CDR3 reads TGTGCCAGCAAGGGACTAGCGGGCCTAAGGGGCACCGGGGAGCTGTTTTTT.